The entry below gives a single T cell receptor beta chain sequence along with its context. What it binds is unknown. The data stem from a study of identical twins. Study results and limitations: Beta out-of-frame twin sharing showed a weaker excess.

TCRdb reprocessed the 5' RACE reads with MiXCR, giving one entry per CDR3 protein. The sample has hundreds of thousands of distinct CDR3 sequences, 8.6% seen once. The CDR3 is made up of 16 amino acids. V was clipped by 6 bases and J by 7 bases; unmatched bases: 9. CDR1 and CDR2 (germline): SGHAT, FQNNGV. These records were also assigned to another study, of yellow fever vaccine responses in identical twins.

Sequencing was performed on PBMCs. The V and J genes are TRBV11-2 and TRBJ2-1; 13 bases line up with TRBD2. This clonotype was sampled from a woman between 18 and 29 years old in good health. CDR3 loop: CASSQPSGLAGNEQFF. The CDR3 DNA sequence: TGTGCCAGCAGTCAACCCTCGGGACTAGCGGGGAATGAGCAGTTCTTC.